The next 20 T cell receptor beta chains were all read from a single sample in a study of T cells in Graves' hyperthyroidism and ophthalmopathy. Amplified regions were TCR beta CDR3 sequences from RNA transcripts. An initial round of RT-PCR targeting the TCR CDR3 relied on the HTBI primer set. TCRdb reprocessed the multiplex PCR reads via MiXCR and lists one record per CDR3 protein. The table lists under 40,000 distinct CDR3 sequences, around 50% of them singletons, with roughly 16% in the top ten. The sequencing sample was made of blood. These receptors were obtained from a man aged 35-49 years with Graves' ophthalmopathy.

Note on this clonotype: A junction boundary mismatches the germline segment, possibly from a read error. The DNA of the CDR3 is TGTGCCAGTAGCTCGGGCTCAACCGTGGGGTCGCCCCTCCACTTT. It encodes CASSSGSTVGSPLHF. This chain connects TRBV7-9 to TRBJ1-6; unclear D gene. CDR3 length: 15 residues. Germline-derived CDR1 and CDR2 are SEHNR and FQNEAQ (reference sequence).

The chain recombines TRBV20-1 with TRBJ2-3, with 10 bases identical to TRBD2. From germline, CDR1 is DFQATT and CDR2 SNEGSKA (reference sequence). This CDR3 spans 14 amino acids. V shed 6 bases, J shed 2 bases, and the junction held 5 bases outside the gene matches. CDR3 protein: CSAIAGGYTDTQYF. The CDR3 DNA reads as TGCAGTGCAATAGCGGGAGGTTACACAGATACGCAGTATTTT.

Notes on this clonotype: A much larger clone lies a single base off, so this may be a read error. This sequence joins TRBV27 and TRBJ2-1, with TRBD2 identical over 7 bases. From germline, CDR1 is MNHEY and CDR2 SMNVEV (reference sequence). The ends lost 5 bases at V and 8 bases at J; junction bases unmatched: 12. The CDR3 is 15 amino acids. The CDR3 DNA follows: TGTGCCAGCAGTACAGCGGGAAACTGTGGGTATGAGCAGTTCTTC. This translates into CASSTAGNCGYEQFF.

The J gene is TRBJ1-6, the V gene TRBV11-2; 9 bases match TRBD1. Trimming cost V 2 bases and J 7 bases; bases outside gene matches: 3. The CDR3 has 15 residues. Germline CDR1 and CDR2: SGHAT and FQNNGV. The CDR3 sequence is CASSLYGTGNSPLHF. The CDR3 nucleotides are TGTGCCAGCAGCTTATACGGGACAGGGAATTCACCCCTCCACTTT.

A remark on this clonotype: In this CDR3 the conserved last residue, phenylalanine or tryptophan, is missing, so a read error is likely. The DNA is left out, because the CDR3 cannot be placed on it with certainty; the CDR3 is given as TCRdb lists it. J is TRBJ2-5 and V is TRBV25-1; the D call in the table, TRBD1, was not verified against the DNA. Germline V gene data show CDR1 as MGHDK and CDR2 as SYGVNS. The CDR3 extends over 14 residues, inclusive of both ends. The CDR3 sequence: CASSEQGSMGVGPI.

Worth noting for this clonotype: The DNA is omitted, as the CDR3 cannot be located on it reliably, and the CDR3 follows TCRdb's listing. The V and J genes are TRBV15 and TRBJ2-4; TRBD1 is taken as the D call from the table, unchecked against the DNA. The CDR3 has 22 amino acids, counting both end residues. Per germline, CDR1 LNHNV and CDR2 YYDKDF (reference sequence). The CDR3 spells CATSREEGGADSPLHFGNIQYF.

V is TRBV20-1 and J is TRBJ2-7, with TRBD2 matching over 8 bases. CDR1 DFQATT and CDR2 SNEGSKA come from the germline V gene (reference sequence). The CDR3 is made up of 13 amino acids. V dropped 6 bases and J dropped 5; count of bases not matched to a gene: 9. The CDR3 region is CSAMSGSGNEQYF. The CDR3 DNA sequence: TGCAGTGCCATGAGCGGGAGTGGTAACGAGCAGTACTTC.

V gene TRBV24-1 combines with J gene TRBJ2-5; D perhaps matches TRBD1 (6 bases). Trimming took 9 bases from V and 2 from J, leaving 15 bases between them. CDR1 is KGHDR, CDR2 SFDVKD, per germline. The CDR3 is made up of 14 amino acids. The CDR3 nucleotides read TGTGCCACCGGGGGCGGACCCACACAAGAGACCCAGTACTTC. This codes for CATGGGPTQETQYF.

The chain couples TRBV9 to TRBJ2-7; D call uncertain. The V end lost 1 base, the J end lost 3 bases, and 14 bases lay between the germline ends. Germline V gene data show CDR1 as SGDLS and CDR2 as YYNGEE. The CDR3 length is 15 residues. CDR3 in DNA: TGTGCCAGCAGCGTAATAGCCGGATCAGGCTACGAGCAGTACTTC. This codes for CASSVIAGSGYEQYF.

The V call is TRBV6-5, the J call TRBJ2-7; the match to TRBD1 covers 8 bases. Losses at the gene ends were 0 bases for V and 7 bases for J; bases not matched to a gene: 14. This CDR3 has 17 amino acids. CDR1 is MNHEY, CDR2 SVGAGI, per germline. DNA for the CDR3: TGTGCCAGCAGTTACTCGAGTTATAGGACAGGGTTAGGGGAGCAGTACTTC. This codes for CASSYSSYRTGLGEQYF.

The rearrangement links TRBV2 to TRBJ1-1; no firm D call. The germline gives CDR1 SNHLY, CDR2 FYNNEI. V was pared by 7 bases and J by 7 bases, with 13 bases between. This CDR3 contains 12 residues. CDR3: CASNLAGFEAFF. The CDR3, as DNA: TGTGCCAGCAACCTAGCGGGGTTTGAAGCTTTCTTT. Drawing the rest from reference TRBV2 and TRBJ1-1, the complete variable domain is EPEVTQTPSHQVTQMGQEVILRCVPISNHLYFYWYRQILGQKVEFLVSFYNNEISEKSEIFDDQFSVERPDGSNFTLKIRSTKLEDSAMYFCASNLAGFEAFFGQGTRLTVV.

V and J are TRBV20-1 and TRBJ2-1; 7 positions agree with TRBD1. The V gene end was trimmed by 5 bases and the J gene end by 8 bases; junction bases not matched to a gene: 6. The CDR3 has 12 amino acids. Germline CDR1 reads DFQATT; CDR2 reads SNEGSKA (reference sequence). The CDR3: CSAVRQGHEQFF. The CDR3 bases are TGCAGTGCTGTACGACAGGGTCATGAGCAGTTCTTC.

The table lists this clonotype with many counts. The V gene is TRBV3-1, the J gene TRBJ1-2; D uncertain. Per germline, CDR1 LGHDT and CDR2 YNNKEL (reference sequence). Trimming took 0 bases from V and 7 from J, leaving 9 bases between them. The CDR3 extends over 13 amino acids. CDR3 amino acids: CASSQEAGSGYTF. For the CDR3, the DNA is TGTGCCAGCAGCCAAGAGGCAGGTAGTGGCTACACCTTC.

The sample holds many counts of this clonotype. The chain links TRBV6-5 to TRBJ2-7, with unresolved D. The CDR3 loop spans 15 amino acids. Trimming took off 0 bases at V and 2 bases at J, with 11 bases between the two ends. Germline loops: CDR1 MNHEY, CDR2 SVGAGI. CDR3 bases: TGTGCCAGCAGTTACTCGATTGGCGAGCCCTACGAGCAGTACTTC. Its translation is CASSYSIGEPYEQYF.

This rearrangement joins TRBV2 to TRBJ1-5, with D unclear. Germline CDR1 reads SNHLY; CDR2 reads FYNNEI. This CDR3 comprises 14 residues. The V and J ends lost 7 bases and 6 bases respectively, with 16 bases between them. The DNA for the CDR3 is TGTGCCAGCACCTCCGTATGGGTTGGTCAGCCCCAGCATTTT. This translates into CASTSVWVGQPQHF.

V is TRBV5-4 and J is TRBJ2-5; the D gene is possibly TRBD2 (7 bases). The V end lost 4 bases, the J end lost 4 bases, and 11 bases lay between the germline ends. Germline loops: CDR1 SGHNT, CDR2 YYREEE (reference sequence). CDR3 length equals 13 residues. For the CDR3, the DNA is TGTGCCAGCAGCCGTAGGGGGGGAGAGACCCAGTACTTC. Translating gives CASSRRGGETQYF.

The count of this clonotype is one. The V and J genes are TRBV7-8 and TRBJ1-1, with D uncertain. With 10 bases removed from V and 2 bases from J, the gap between germline ends came to 17 bases. Looked up from germline, CDR1 is SGHVS and CDR2 is FQNEAQ. CDR3 length equals 14 residues. The CDR3 reads CAITTGSGNTEAFF. The CDR3 bases are TGTGCCATCACAACGGGCTCTGGAAACACTGAAGCTTTCTTT.

This clonotype was seen many times. The CDR3, as DNA: TGCAGTGCCCTACGGGAGGACAGGGGGTTTGACCCTAACACCGGGGAGCTGTTTTTT. It specifies CSALREDRGFDPNTGELFF. The chain employs TRBV20-1 and TRBJ2-2; 10 positions match TRBD1. CDR1 and CDR2 from the germline V gene are DFQATT and SNEGSKA (reference sequence). The CDR3 covers 19 residues. Trimming cost V 6 bases and J 2 bases; bases outside gene matches: 18.

Concerning this clonotype itself: It is likely a read error, because the conserved phenylalanine at the end of the CDR3 is missing. This chain uses TRBV2 with TRBJ2-7, with 7 bases aligning to TRBD2. CDR3 size: 14 residues. V was pared by 6 bases and J by 6 bases, with 11 bases of the junction left unmatched. Germline V gene lookup returns CDR1 SNHLY and CDR2 FYNNEI. CDR3 in DNA: TGTGCCAGCAGCCCCCGGGGGGTGAGGAGCGAGCAGTACATC. Its translation: CASSPRGVRSEQYI.

The rearrangement uses TRBV20-1 and TRBJ2-5; 9 nucleotides line up with TRBD1. The CDR3 sequence is 16 residues long. CDR1 is DFQATT, CDR2 SNEGSKA, per germline (reference sequence). The ends lost 5 bases at V and 5 bases at J; junction bases unmatched: 15. CDR3 coding DNA: TGCAGTGCTCATCCGACAGGGGGATCGTCGTGGGAGACCCAGTACTTC. It yields the protein CSAHPTGGSSWETQYF.